This TCR beta chain was captured by sequencing in a study of glioma-infiltrating T cells after dendritic cell vaccination. Overall study: Samples are from glioblastoma patients in Phase I and II dendritic cell vaccine trials. Study-level points and caveats: Patients with more pretreatment TILs had longer time to progression and survival.

Time point of the sample: after dendritic cell vaccination, including at tumor progression/relapse. Before vaccination, two weeks after the third vaccination, and at progression, PBMC were collected. The V segment lost 5 bases and the J segment 2 bases; nucleotides outside the gene matches: 9. The V gene's germline CDR1 is MNHEY and CDR2 SMNVEV (reference sequence). CDR3 length equals 17 residues. Amplification used 60 V beta primers and 13 J beta primers. This table comes from immunoSEQ multiplex PCR, and its TCRdb copy is limited to in-frame clones, with some not included. The repertoire holds 85,000 or so clones, with 85% as singletons. In this sample, this clone turned up once. What it recognizes is unknown.

The chain links TRBV27 to TRBJ2-6; 7 bases are a match to TRBD1. The receptor's source is a human donor with glioblastoma. Sample: blood, taken after dendritic cell vaccination. CDR3 nucleotides: TGTGCCAGCAGTCAGTTCCCTGACAGGGCTGGGGCCAACGTCCTGACTTTC. It is translated as CASSQFPDRAGANVLTF. The whole variable domain, remainder taken from reference TRBV27 and TRBJ2-6, is EAQVTQNPRYLITVTGKKLTVTCSQNMNHEYMSWYRQDPGLGLRQIYYSMNVEVTDKGDVPEGYKVSRKEKRNFPLILESPSPNQTSLYFCASSQFPDRAGANVLTFGAGSRLTVL.